This TCR beta chain was sequenced for a study of CD8+ T cells in alopecia areata. Across the study: Treated patients' severity was scored by percentage of affected scalp area.

The treatment here: oral pan-JAK inhibitor, 5-10 mg twice daily. Sorting of PBMCs yielded the CD4+ and CD8+ T cells. A word on this clone: The antigen remains unidentified.

cDNA reverse transcribed from extracted RNA served as the sequencing template. The protocol was immunoSEQ multiplex PCR, while the TCRdb copy is restricted to in-frame clones and leaves out a portion. In the table there are about 220,000 clones, about three fifths of which are singletons. Study conclusions and caveats: Elevated clonality characterized lesional scalp relative to normal scalp, particularly in alopecia totalis/universalis. Sequencing of scalp samples also includes resident alphabeta T cells from normal skin.

V was cut by 3 bases and J by 0 bases, with 9 bases left in between. The length of the CDR3 is 14 residues. Looked up from germline, CDR1 is SQVTM and CDR2 is ANQGSEA. The sequence was obtained from a human donor with alopecia areata. Sequences were derived from CD4+ T cells sorted from blood, sampled at week 4, from a patient treated with tofacitinib. The J gene is TRBJ2-1, the V gene TRBV29-1; possibly TRBD1 for D (6 bases). This chain's CDR3 is CSVDTGSSYNEQFF. The CDR3, as DNA: TGCAGCGTTGATACAGGGAGCTCCTACAATGAGCAGTTCTTC.